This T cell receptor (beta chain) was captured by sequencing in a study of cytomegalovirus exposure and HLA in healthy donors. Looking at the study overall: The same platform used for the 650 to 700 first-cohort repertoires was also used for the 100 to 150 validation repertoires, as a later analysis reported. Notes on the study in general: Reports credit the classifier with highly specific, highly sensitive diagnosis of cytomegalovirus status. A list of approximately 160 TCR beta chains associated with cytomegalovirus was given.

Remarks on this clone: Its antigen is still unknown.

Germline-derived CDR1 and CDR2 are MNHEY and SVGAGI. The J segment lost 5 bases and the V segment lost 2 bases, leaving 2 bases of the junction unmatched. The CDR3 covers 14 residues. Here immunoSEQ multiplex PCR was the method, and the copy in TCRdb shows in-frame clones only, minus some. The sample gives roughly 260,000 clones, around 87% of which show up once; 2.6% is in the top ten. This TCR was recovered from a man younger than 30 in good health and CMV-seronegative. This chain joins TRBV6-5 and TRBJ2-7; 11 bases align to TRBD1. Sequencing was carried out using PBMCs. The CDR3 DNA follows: TGTGCCAGCAGTTACAGGGGACAGGGGGACGAGCAGTACTTC. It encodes CASSYRGQGDEQYF.